The next 17 T cell receptor beta chains were all read from a single sample in a study of cytomegalovirus exposure and HLA in healthy donors. The PCR contained 60 Vbeta and 13 Jbeta primers. Repertoires were generated with immunoSEQ multiplex PCR, while TCRdb's copy carries only in-frame clones and drops some. Among 150,000 to 200,000 clones listed, around four fifths were seen once. Material for sequencing was PBMCs. The origin of the receptors is a female donor in good health and CMV-seronegative.

The rearrangement uses TRBV28 and TRBJ2-3; 10 bases are a match to TRBD1. The CDR3 is made up of 18 amino acids. The ends lost 5 bases at V and 5 bases at J; junction bases unmatched: 16. CDR1 is MDHEN, CDR2 SYDVKM, per germline. CDR3 in amino acids: CASSPRDRGSERLDTQYF. DNA of the CDR3: TGTGCCAGCAGTCCCCGGGACAGGGGATCGGAGCGCCTAGATACGCAGTATTTT. Complete variable domain (other parts from reference TRBV28 and TRBJ2-3): DVKVTQSSRYLVKRTGEKVFLECVQDMDHENMFWYRQDPGLGLRLIYFSYDVKMKEKGDIPEGYSVSREKKERFSLILESASTNQTSMYLCASSPRDRGSERLDTQYFGPGTRLTVL.

The chain uses TRBV19 and TRBJ2-7; the match to TRBD1 covers 7 bases. The CDR3 has 15 residues. V trimming: 5 bases; J trimming: 2 bases; junction bases outside the gene matches: 9. Germline V gives CDR1 LNHDA, CDR2 SQIVND (reference sequence). CDR3 sequence: CASSVAGTVTYEQYF. The CDR3 DNA follows: TGTGCCAGTAGTGTGGCCGGGACAGTGACCTACGAGCAGTACTTC.

The J gene is TRBJ1-5, the V gene TRBV28; D unclear. V was cut by 10 bases and J by 2 bases, with 12 bases left in between. The CDR3 has 13 amino acids. Germline assignment: CDR1 MDHEN and CDR2 SYDVKM. The CDR3 loop is CATLRAGNQPQHF. Written as DNA, the CDR3 is TGTGCCACGTTGCGGGCGGGCAATCAGCCCCAGCATTTT.

V and J are TRBV30 and TRBJ2-7, with D maybe TRBD2 (5 bases). Per the germline V gene, CDR1 is GTSNPN and CDR2 is SVGIG (reference sequence). V lost 2 bases and J lost 3, with 11 bases in between. The CDR3 has 13 amino acids. The CDR3 region is CAWSQASIYEQYF. The CDR3 DNA sequence: TGTGCCTGGAGTCAAGCTAGCATCTACGAGCAGTACTTC.

The chain carries TRBV11-2 and TRBJ2-7; perhaps TRBD1 as D (6 bases). In germline, CDR1 is SGHAT, CDR2 FQNNGV. Trimming removed 1 base from V and 3 bases from J, with 13 bases in between. The CDR3 runs 15 residues. CDR3 nucleotide sequence: TGTGCCAGCAGCTTAGGGGGGCGTACCTTCTACGAGCAGTACTTC. This encodes CASSLGGRTFYEQYF.

V usage is TRBV21-1 and J usage is TRBJ2-2; the table assigns TRBD2, which was not confirmed against the DNA. TRBV21-1 is labeled a pseudogene. The CDR3 is made up of 19 amino acids. The CDR3 loop is CASSKDGGLGRAKGGELFF. CDR3 in DNA: TGTGCCAGCAGCAAAGACGGGGGGCTGGGTAGGGCAAAGGGCGGGGAGCTGTTTTTT.

This chain uses TRBV7-2 with TRBJ2-1, with TRBD2 matching 8 bases. The germline V gene has CDR1 SGHTA and CDR2 FQGNSA. The CDR3 covers 15 residues. J gave up 8 bases and V 5 bases, and 11 bases lay outside the gene matches. CDR3 protein: CASSPGRGVFDEQFF. The CDR3 DNA follows: TGTGCCAGCAGCCCGGGGCGGGGGGTGTTCGATGAGCAGTTCTTC.

CDR3 sequence: CASSPNRQSSNQPQHF. The CDR3 DNA is TGTGCCAGCTCACCAAACCGACAGTCCTCAAATCAGCCCCAGCATTTT. The chain combines TRBV18 with TRBJ1-5; tentatively, D is TRBD1 (5 bases). Germline V lookup: CDR1 KGHSH, CDR2 LQKENI. The CDR3 covers 16 residues. Trimming left V 2 bases short and J 4 bases short, with 15 bases between.

This clone was counted between two and nine times. DNA for the CDR3: TGCGCCAGCAGCGTGGTGGGACAGGGGGACTATGGCTACACCTTC. Translating gives CASSVVGQGDYGYTF. This chain uses TRBV4-3 with TRBJ1-2, with 11 bases identical to TRBD1. J lost 3 bases, V lost 5 bases, and 5 bases had no gene match. Per germline, CDR1 LGHNA and CDR2 YSLEER. CDR3 size: 15 residues.

V and J are TRBV5-4 and TRBJ2-2; maybe TRBD2 (5 bases). CDR3 size: 14 residues. CDR1 is SGHNT, CDR2 YYREEE, per germline (reference sequence). V was pared by 0 bases and J by 6 bases, with 9 bases between. The CDR3 sequence: CASSLVGEAGELFF. The CDR3 nucleotides are TGTGCCAGCAGCTTGGTCGGGGAAGCCGGGGAGCTGTTTTTT.

This clone was recorded once. The chain employs TRBV4-1 and TRBJ1-1, with 9 bases identical to TRBD1. CDR1 is MGHRA and CDR2 is YSYEKL in the germline V gene. The CDR3 is made up of 15 amino acids. The trim removed 3 bases at V and 5 bases at J, leaving 7 bases unmatched. Here the CDR3 reads CASSQVQGAGTEAFF. CDR3 DNA sequence: TGCGCCAGCAGCCAGGTACAGGGGGCTGGGACTGAAGCTTTCTTT.

This chain joins TRBV15 and TRBJ2-5; 7 nucleotides agree with TRBD2. With V trimmed by 3 bases and J by 1 base, 5 bases remained unmatched. The CDR3 extends over 15 amino acids. The germline V gene encodes CDR1 LNHNV and CDR2 YYDKDF (reference sequence). The CDR3 sequence: CATSSSASGQETQYF. The CDR3 nucleotides read TGTGCCACCAGCAGTAGCGCTAGCGGCCAAGAGACCCAGTACTTC.

This clone was picked up a small number of times. The rearrangement uses TRBV6-6 and TRBJ1-1; D not resolved. Germline CDR1 MNHNY, CDR2 SVGAGI (reference sequence). CDR3 length: 13 amino acids. Trimming cost V 4 bases and J 1 base, with 7 bases left between them. CDR3 sequence: CASSFQENTEAFF. Here the CDR3 DNA reads TGTGCCAGCAGTTTTCAGGAGAACACTGAAGCTTTCTTT.

The chain carries TRBV5-4 and TRBJ1-6; tentatively, D is TRBD1 (5 bases). V shed 2 bases and J shed 6 bases, with 9 bases lying between them. The germline gives CDR1 SGHNT, CDR2 YYREEE (reference sequence). This CDR3 is built from 14 residues. The CDR3 DNA sequence: TGTGCCAGCAGCTTAGGGGATGGTAATTCACCCCTCCACTTT. Translation gives CASSLGDGNSPLHF.

This clone was observed a handful of times. The gene calls are TRBV2 and TRBJ2-5; TRBD2 matches at 7 bases. With the DNA end fitting TRBJ2-7 better, the J assignment may be wrong. Germline assignment: CDR1 SNHLY and CDR2 FYNNEI. The CDR3 is 13 amino acids. The CDR3 DNA sequence: TGTGCCAGCCAGCGGGAAACACAACGCGAGCAGTACTTC. Amino acid sequence: CASQRETQREQYF.

The gene calls are TRBV6-5 and TRBJ2-2, with D unclear. Trimming pared 9 bases from V and 10 bases from J, leaving 12 bases between. In germline, CDR1 is MNHEY, CDR2 SVGAGI. The CDR3 contains 11 residues. The CDR3 sequence: CASSSPQELFF. Here the CDR3 DNA reads TGTGCCAGTAGCTCCCCCCAGGAGCTGTTTTTT.

V usage is TRBV7-7 and J usage is TRBJ1-4; 8 nucleotides align to TRBD1. CDR1 and CDR2 (germline): SSHAT, FNYEAQ (reference sequence). Losses at the gene ends were 8 bases for V and 8 bases for J; bases not matched to a gene: 7. The CDR3 covers 13 residues. The DNA for the CDR3 is TGTGCCAGCGCGGACAGGGCTGGAGAAAAACTGTTTTTT. It is translated as CASADRAGEKLFF. Complete variable domain (other parts from reference TRBV7-7 and TRBJ1-4): GAGVSQSPRYKVTKRGQDVTLRCDPISSHATLYWYQQALGQGPEFLTYFNYEAQPDKSGLPSDRFSAERPEGSISTLTIQRTEQRDSAMYRCASADRAGEKLFFGSGTQLSVL.